This TCR beta chain was captured by sequencing in a study of blood T cell repertoires in COVID-19. Produced via immunoSEQ multiplex PCR; TCRdb's table is partial and in-frame only. The data contain 350,000 to 450,000 clones, 89% of them seen just once; the ten biggest clones take up less than 2%. Each recovered donor of Cohort 3 presented with two negative PCRs, clearance, or symptom resolution. This clone was detected only once. CDR1 is MNHEY and CDR2 is SVGAGI in the germline V gene. This CDR3 is 14 amino acids long. Trimming stripped 6 bases from V and 6 bases from J, with 17 bases between. V is TRBV6-5 and J is TRBJ1-2; maybe TRBD1 (6 bases). This sequence originates from a woman between 25 and 40 years old who had recovered from COVID-19. Sequences were obtained from PBMCs or T cells enriched from blood (not recorded which). The CDR3 DNA is TGTGCCAGCAGACGGGGACATAGACCTGATGGCTACACCTTC. Protein product: CASRRGHRPDGYTF.